This T cell receptor (beta chain) was recorded in a study of metastatic and nonmetastatic thyroid tumors (dated by TCRdb to about 2020). In terms of the full investigation: The researchers compared repertoires between peripheral blood samples and tumor or nodule tissue samples from patients with malignant or benign thyroid disease. On the study overall, not on this receptor specifically: In both blood and tumor samples, TCR beta diversity was reported to be significantly higher in malignant tumors than in benign nodules.

This clone was seen at least ten times. Its antigen has not been determined. Per-base qualities were not stored, and no clone one base away is much larger. No patient had received any treatment before thyroid surgery. Using T-cell receptor beta sequencing, the researchers looked back retrospectively at clinical samples from patients, gathered between about 2012 and 2018. The library was built by means of PCR. The sequencer was an Illumina HiSeq 4000. High-throughput sequencing was used to profile the CDR3 region of the TCR beta-chain in every patient. On the authors' methods: A classifier to discriminate distant-metastatic papillary thyroid cancer patients was built from CDR3 differences across clinicopathological groups. To measure repertoire diversity the researchers used the Shannon index, while the Morisita-Horn index served to gauge how similar the tumor and blood repertoires were. TCRdb handled the public reads itself, with Q25 trimming in fastp and clone calling in MiXCR, and kept productive beta chains. The V and J calls and clone size are TCRdb's, not the authors'. This sample comprises approximately 90,000 clones, roughly 8.6% of them detected only once. The ten largest clonotypes hold approximately 10% of the sample.

The sequence was obtained from a female donor with papillary thyroid cancer or a benign thyroid nodule (not recorded which). Some clones in this sample may be carry-over from other donors' samples. The specimen sequenced was blood.

CDR3 protein: CASSLLDYTEAFF. The DNA reads TGTGCCAGCAGCTTGTTAGATTACACTGAAGCTTTCTTT. Rearrangement joined TRBV11-2 to TRBJ1-1; no D segment can be confidently identified. V and J are truncated by 3 bases and 3 bases respectively, leaving an intervening sequence of 8 bases. The CDR3 runs 13 amino acids, cysteine and phenylalanine included. The read is trimmed to its CDR3 DNA, 39 bases read in frame from base 1. CDR1 and CDR2 were assigned from the germline V gene as SGHAT and FQNNGV.